This T cell receptor beta chain comes out of a study of response to subunit inactivated influenza vaccine. The CDR3 runs 15 residues. V dropped 0 bases and J dropped 0 bases, with 7 bases sitting between them. The germline gives CDR1 SGDLS, CDR2 YYNGEE. Each CDR3 protein gets one entry after TCRdb re-called the RT-PCR reads with MiXCR. The sample records roughly 710,000 distinct CDR3 sequences, less than 15% being singletons. The gene calls are TRBV9 and TRBJ1-5; tentative D call: TRBD1 (5 bases). Sequencing used PBMCs from blood, obtained about 14 days before vaccination. The sequence derives from a man aged 45-65 years who received an inactivated influenza vaccine. Here the CDR3 reads CASSVGQSSNQPQHF. DNA for the CDR3: TGTGCCAGCAGCGTAGGACAGAGTAGCAATCAGCCCCAGCATTTT.